This T cell receptor beta chain derives from a study of radiotherapy plus CTLA-4 blockade in lung cancer. Study in general: With less than 40% of patients having disease control, objective responses were seen in about 17%. Overall study findings and caveats: Early clonal dynamics of blood T cells, together with interferon-beta, were reported as the best response predictor. TCR clones originating in tumors grew in number in blood after radiotherapy plus ipilimumab.

Comment on this clone: The antigen remains undetermined.

The germline CDR1 and CDR2 sequences are SGHRS and YFSETQ. There are 14 residues in the CDR3. Trimming left V 0 bases short and J 5 bases short, with 11 bases between. People whose metastatic non-small-cell lung cancer was chemo-refractory got focal radiation along with CTLA-4 blockade by ipilimumab. Assay used: immunoSEQ multiplex PCR; TCRdb lists only in-frame clones, some missing. Among tens of thousands of clones listed, around 82% were seen once. The chain joins TRBV5-1 to TRBJ1-2, with TRBD1 as a possible D gene (5 bases). The TCR originated in a human donor with non-small cell lung cancer who had a complete response to radiotherapy plus ipilimumab. Specimen: peripheral blood, collected from a patient treated with radiotherapy plus ipilimumab. The CDR3: CASSLVAAGYGYTF. Written as DNA, the CDR3 is TGCGCCAGCAGCTTGGTAGCAGCAGGGTATGGCTACACCTTC. Combining the CDR3 with reference TRBV5-1 and TRBJ1-2 gives the whole variable domain KAGVTQTPRYLIKTRGQQVTLSCSPISGHRSVSWYQQTPGQGLQFLFEYFSETQRNKGNFPGRFSGRQFSNSRSEMNVSTLELGDSALYLCASSLVAAGYGYTFGSGTRLTVV.